The 15 T cell receptor beta chains presented below share a single source sample, sequenced in a study of neurological immune-mediated disorders (dated by TCRdb to about 2019). In the paper's terms, the time point label means: technical triplicate 3. Receptor libraries were prepared by 5' RACE. TCRdb names Illumina HiSeq 2500 as the instrument used. In TCRdb, the public reads were trimmed at Q25 with fastp and aligned with MiXCR, with productive beta chains retained. Each CDR3 protein appears once, grouped with its most common genes and DNA. The sample has about 45,000 distinct CDR3 sequences on record, approximately 21% of them singletons. The ten largest clones add up to around 4.7% of the sample. Material: PBMCs. These receptor sequences come from a man aged 55 to 70 with HTLV-1-associated myelopathy (HAM/TSP).

In this sample, this clonotype turned up once. The V call is TRBV12-3 or TRBV12-4, the J call TRBJ2-1; TRBD2 agrees at 10 bases. The CDR3 contains 15 residues. Germline trimming cut 5 bases from V and 9 bases from J; bases unmatched to any gene: 10. The CDR3 nucleotides read TGTGCCAGCAGTCCAATAACCGGGACTAGCGTTGAGCAGTTCTTC. Protein: CASSPITGTSVEQFF.

This clonotype has ten or more counts. This chain joins TRBV14 and TRBJ2-3, with TRBD2 matching over 8 bases. This CDR3 is 15 amino acids long. Losses at the gene ends were 2 bases for V and 2 bases for J; bases not matched to a gene: 3. Looked up from germline, CDR1 is SGHDN and CDR2 is FVKESK. The CDR3: CASSQQLAATDTQYF. In DNA, the CDR3 is TGTGCCAGCAGCCAACAACTAGCGGCCACAGATACGCAGTATTTT.

The chain carries TRBV10-3 and TRBJ1-2; no firm D call. CDR1 is ENHRY and CDR2 is SYGVKD in the germline V gene. The V and J ends lost 7 bases and 0 bases respectively, with 12 bases between them. The CDR3 extends over 14 amino acids. The CDR3 here is CAITRARSNYGYTF. The CDR3, as DNA: TGTGCCATCACTAGGGCCAGATCTAACTATGGCTACACCTTC.

This clonotype appeared many times. V usage is TRBV18 and J usage is TRBJ1-2; possible D gene TRBD1, 5 bases. The V end lost 0 bases, the J end lost 7 bases, and 12 bases lay between the germline ends. Germline CDR1 reads KGHSH; CDR2 reads LQKENI. The CDR3 is 14 residues long. CDR3 protein: CASSPPEHQGGYTF. The CDR3 coding sequence is TGTGCCAGCTCACCACCGGAACACCAGGGTGGCTACACCTTC.

This clonotype has ten or more counts. This sequence joins TRBV5-1 and TRBJ2-2, with 7 positions matching TRBD2. Germline V CDR1 and CDR2: SGHRS, YFSETQ. This CDR3 contains 22 residues. V dropped 0 bases and J dropped 3; count of bases not matched to a gene: 23. CDR3 coding DNA: TGCGCCAGCAGCTTGGGCGGGACGGACTACCTAGCGGCCGAGGAGGACACCGGGGAGCTGTTTTTT. As protein: CASSLGGTDYLAAEEDTGELFF.

Many counts were recorded for this clonotype. The gene calls are TRBV7-9 and TRBJ2-1, with TRBD1 matching over 7 bases. The V and J ends lost 4 bases and 7 bases, in that order; junction bases with no gene match: 4. This CDR3 has 13 residues. Per the germline V gene, CDR1 is SEHNR and CDR2 is FQNEAQ (reference sequence). This CDR3 reads CASSWDSFNEQFF. The CDR3 DNA reads as TGTGCCAGCAGCTGGGACAGTTTTAATGAGCAGTTCTTC.

Ten or more counts support this clonotype. The CDR3: CASSIQGTSTDTQYF. CDR3 bases: TGCGCCAGCAGCATACAGGGTACCAGCACAGATACGCAGTATTTT. The genes are TRBV5-1 and TRBJ2-3; perhaps TRBD1 as D (6 bases). Germline V gene sequence: CDR1 SGHRS, CDR2 YFSETQ. Trimming shortened V by 4 bases and J by 0 bases, and 12 bases separated the two germline ends. CDR3 length equals 15 residues. The full variable domain, in which reference TRBV5-1 and TRBJ2-3 provide the parts outside the CDR3, is KAGVTQTPRYLIKTRGQQVTLSCSPISGHRSVSWYQQTPGQGLQFLFEYFSETQRNKGNFPGRFSGRQFSNSRSEMNVSTLELGDSALYLCASSIQGTSTDTQYFGPGTRLTVL.

This clonotype was detected a few times. The DNA of the CDR3 is TGTGCCAGCAGCACCGCAGAGAACACTGAAGCTTTCTTT. It specifies CASSTAENTEAFF. The chain couples TRBV7-9 to TRBJ1-1; D remains unclear. Trimming shortened V by 5 bases and J by 1 base, and 8 bases separated the two germline ends. Germline V lookup: CDR1 SEHNR, CDR2 FQNEAQ (reference sequence). The CDR3 contains 13 residues.

The chain uses TRBV4-1 and TRBJ1-1; D is perhaps TRBD1 (5 bases). Germline assignment: CDR1 MGHRA and CDR2 YSYEKL. The CDR3 totals 14 residues. Trimming stripped 3 bases from V and 8 bases from J, with 16 bases between. CDR3 amino acids: CASSQGGVLGEAFF. CDR3 in DNA: TGCGCCAGCAGCCAGGGGGGAGTACTGGGGGAAGCTTTCTTT.

The sample holds many counts of this clonotype. CDR3 DNA: TGCGCCAGCAGCCAGGAGGGGCTGGCTGAAAACACCATATATTTT. Residues: CASSQEGLAENTIYF. The gene calls are TRBV5-1 and TRBJ1-3, with a possible D match to TRBD1 (5 bases). In germline, CDR1 is SGHRS, CDR2 YFSETQ. The V and J ends lost 4 bases and 6 bases respectively, with 17 bases between them. The CDR3 runs 15 residues.

This clonotype was found many times. CDR3 sequence (DNA): TGTGCCAGCAGCCCCGACAGGTCCCATACGCAGTATTTT. This encodes CASSPDRSHTQYF. This chain connects TRBV7-9 to TRBJ2-3; perhaps TRBD1 as D (6 bases). V was cut by 5 bases and J by 7 bases, with 13 bases left in between. Germline CDR1 and CDR2: SEHNR and FQNEAQ (reference sequence). The CDR3 consists of 13 residues.

This clonotype showed up many times. The CDR3 loop is CASSVGDTQYF. CDR3 DNA sequence: TGTGCCAGCAGCGTAGGGGATACGCAGTATTTT. The V gene is TRBV9, the J gene TRBJ2-3; D gene unclear. Germline CDR1 is SGDLS and CDR2 is YYNGEE. The CDR3 has 11 amino acids. Trimming removed 0 bases from V and 6 bases from J, with 2 bases in between.

In this sample, this clonotype turned up many times. The chain has TRBV20-1 and TRBJ2-1; 7 bases line up with TRBD1. The CDR3 contains 15 residues. V shed 5 bases and J 4 bases; nucleotides not matched to a gene: 11. Germline CDR1 reads DFQATT; CDR2 reads SNEGSKA (reference sequence). This chain's CDR3 is CSAPQGLGRYNEQFF. CDR3 DNA: TGCAGTGCTCCACAGGGGTTGGGGCGTTACAATGAGCAGTTCTTC.

This clonotype was recorded at least ten times. V is TRBV3-1 and J is TRBJ2-5; D remains unclear. V was shortened by 0 bases and J by 5 bases, with 10 bases between the two germline ends. The germline gives CDR1 LGHDT, CDR2 YNNKEL (reference sequence). This CDR3 has 14 residues. The DNA for the CDR3 is TGTGCCAGCAGCCAAGAGGGCAGGAGCGAGACCCAGTACTTC. This encodes CASSQEGRSETQYF.

At least ten counts were recorded for this clonotype. V gene TRBV6-6 combines with J gene TRBJ2-7, with 7 bases lining up with TRBD2. CDR1 and CDR2 from the germline V gene are MNHNY and SVGAGI (reference sequence). The J segment lost 6 bases and the V segment lost 7 bases, leaving 6 bases of the junction unmatched. The CDR3 consists of 12 residues. CDR3 DNA sequence: TGTGCCAGCACCCGTGCTAGCGGCGAGCAGTACTTC. As protein: CASTRASGEQYF.